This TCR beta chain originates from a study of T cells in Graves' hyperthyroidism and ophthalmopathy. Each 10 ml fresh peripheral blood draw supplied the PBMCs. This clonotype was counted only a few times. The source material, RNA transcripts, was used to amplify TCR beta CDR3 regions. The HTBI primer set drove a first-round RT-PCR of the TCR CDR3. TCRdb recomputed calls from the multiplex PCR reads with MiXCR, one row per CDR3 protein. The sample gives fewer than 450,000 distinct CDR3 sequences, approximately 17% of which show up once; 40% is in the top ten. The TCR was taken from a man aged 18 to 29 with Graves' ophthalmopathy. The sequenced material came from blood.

In nucleotides, the CDR3 is TGTGCCAGCAGCGATCGACAGGACGGGGAGAACACTGAAGCTTTCTTT. Translating gives CASSDRQDGENTEAFF. V is TRBV9 and J is TRBJ1-1, with D tentatively TRBD1 (6 bases). Trimming removed 3 bases at V and 1 base at J, with 16 bases between. Per the germline V gene, CDR1 is SGDLS and CDR2 is YYNGEE. CDR3 length: 16 residues.